Below, 31 T cell receptor beta chains from the same sample are listed, as sequenced in a study of blood T cells in healthy people across ages. Through a sample-barcoded 5' primer and a J-beta primer mix, a second PCR was run for roughly 6 to 12 cycles. In TCRdb, the 5' RACE reads were re-called with MiXCR into one record per CDR3 protein. The sample carries about 1.1 million distinct CDR3 sequences, around two fifths recorded once. Specimen: blood. The receptor set was obtained from a man aged 18 to 29 in good health.

The chain is built from TRBV5-5 and TRBJ1-6, with TRBD1 matching over 7 bases. J gave up 8 bases and V 0 bases, and 5 bases lay outside the gene matches. From germline, CDR1 is SGHKS and CDR2 YYEKEE (reference sequence). The CDR3 sequence is 15 residues long. CDR3 residues: CASSLDRGLDSPLHF. The CDR3 nucleotides are TGTGCCAGCAGCTTGGATAGGGGGCTGGATTCACCCCTCCACTTT.

This clonotype was counted once. A much larger clone differs from this one at a single base, so this may be a read error. V is TRBV10-3 and J is TRBJ2-3; perhaps D is TRBD1 or TRBD2 (6 bases each). V lost 9 bases, J lost 4 bases, and 20 bases lay in between. The CDR3 length is 15 residues. Germline V gene sequence: CDR1 ENHRY, CDR2 SYGVKD. CDR3 sequence (DNA): TGTGCCATTGGCACAAGGGGGGCGTCAGCAGATACGCAGTATTTT. This translates into CAIGTRGASADTQYF.

V and J are TRBV2 and TRBJ1-5, with D perhaps TRBD1 (6 bases). The germline gives CDR1 SNHLY, CDR2 FYNNEI. Trimming stripped 8 bases from V and 2 bases from J, with 16 bases between. The CDR3 is made up of 15 amino acids. The CDR3 loop is CASSYGGQGNQPQHF. The CDR3 DNA reads TGTGCCAGCTCCTACGGGGGGCAGGGCAATCAGCCCCAGCATTTT.

The table lists this clonotype with a few counts. The chain recombines TRBV6-2 or TRBV6-3 with TRBJ2-5; 8 bases are shared with TRBD2. J was trimmed by 0 bases and V by 4 bases; bases with no gene match: 1. The CDR3 sequence is 14 residues long. Germline loops: CDR1 MNHEY, CDR2 SVGEGT. The chain's CDR3 is CASSSGGDQETQYF. CDR3 coding DNA: TGTGCCAGCAGTTCCGGGGGGGACCAAGAGACCCAGTACTTC.

This chain connects TRBV20-1 to TRBJ2-3; 9 bases line up with TRBD2. This CDR3 is 17 amino acids long. The junction had 15 bases not matched to a gene; V was cut back by 6 bases and J by 2 bases. Germline values: CDR1 DFQATT, CDR2 SNEGSKA (reference sequence). Written as DNA, the CDR3 is TGCAGTGCAATGGAGTTAGCGGGGGCGCTTTACACAGATACGCAGTATTTT. As protein: CSAMELAGALYTDTQYF.

This clonotype was counted only a few times. This chain uses TRBV20-1 with TRBJ2-7, with D perhaps TRBD1 (5 bases). Near its end, the DNA agrees better with TRBJ2-5, so the J call may be wrong. Germline V gives CDR1 DFQATT, CDR2 SNEGSKA (reference sequence). The CDR3 extends over 12 amino acids. CDR3 residues: CSAQQGLETQYF. The CDR3 DNA reads as TGCAGTGCCCAGCAGGGTCTCGAGACCCAGTACTTC.

The table lists this clonotype with a few counts. The V and J genes are TRBV3-1 and TRBJ2-7; 11 positions match TRBD2. CDR1 and CDR2 from the germline V gene are LGHDT and YNNKEL (reference sequence). The CDR3 is 16 amino acids. J lost 0 bases, V lost 1 base, and 2 bases had no gene match. The CDR3 loop reads CASSQGLAGSSYEQYF. The CDR3 coding sequence is TGTGCCAGCAGCCAAGGACTAGCGGGGAGCTCCTACGAGCAGTACTTC.

This chain links TRBV20-1 with TRBJ2-2; weak D call: TRBD2 (6 bases). With 1 base removed from V and 4 bases from J, the gap between germline ends came to 10 bases. The CDR3 has 14 amino acids. Looked up from germline, CDR1 is DFQATT and CDR2 is SNEGSKA (reference sequence). The DNA of the CDR3 is TGCAGTGCTAGAGTTACTAGCACCACCGGGGAGCTGTTTTTT. Residues: CSARVTSTTGELFF.

This clonotype was recorded a few times. V and J are TRBV5-6 and TRBJ1-1; the D is unclear. The CDR3 loop spans 13 amino acids. Trimming cost V 5 bases and J 7 bases, with 15 bases left between them. Germline CDR1 SGHDT, CDR2 YYEEEE. The CDR3 coding sequence is TGTGCCAGCAGTGACTTCCCCGGGAGTGAAGCTTTCTTT. Translated, it gives CASSDFPGSEAFF.

This sequence joins TRBV5-1 and TRBJ2-3; 7 bases fit TRBD2. Losses at the gene ends were 0 bases for V and 4 bases for J; bases not matched to a gene: 8. The CDR3 loop spans 16 amino acids. Germline V gene sequence: CDR1 SGHRS, CDR2 YFSETQ. CDR3: CASSLGGATSADTQYF. For the CDR3, the DNA is TGCGCCAGCAGCTTGGGAGGGGCAACTAGCGCAGATACGCAGTATTTT.

V is TRBV5-6 and J is TRBJ2-1, with D possibly called TRBD1 or TRBD2 (5 bases each). V was pared by 4 bases and J by 4 bases, with 12 bases between. The CDR3 length is 14 residues. Germline V gives CDR1 SGHDT, CDR2 YYEEEE. The CDR3 DNA reads as TGTGCCAGCAGCATCGGTGGGGGATACAATGAGCAGTTCTTC. Translating gives CASSIGGGYNEQFF.

J is TRBJ2-7 and V is TRBV5-1; no clear D gene. V lost 0 bases, J lost 6 bases, and 13 bases lay in between. This CDR3 comprises 14 residues. Germline V gene sequence: CDR1 SGHRS, CDR2 YFSETQ. The CDR3: CASSLERPSGEQYF. The CDR3 DNA is TGCGCCAGCAGCTTGGAGCGACCCTCGGGCGAGCAGTACTTC.

This clonotype was seen just once. The chain couples TRBV10-3 to TRBJ2-1, with TRBD1 matching over 12 bases. Germline V gene data show CDR1 as ENHRY and CDR2 as SYGVKD. V lost 8 bases, J lost 9 bases, and 8 bases stayed unmatched. The CDR3 is 14 residues long. CDR3 sequence (DNA): TGTGCCATCTCACGGGACAGGGGGCGAGGTGAGCAGTTCTTC. Amino acid sequence: CAISRDRGRGEQFF.

The CDR3 loop is CASNLGQLTDTQYF. In DNA, the CDR3 is TGTGCCAGCAACCTGGGACAACTCACAGATACGCAGTATTTT. The gene calls are TRBV9 and TRBJ2-3; the D gene is possibly TRBD1 (6 bases). Germline-derived CDR1 and CDR2 are SGDLS and YYNGEE. V dropped 6 bases and J dropped 2 bases, with 13 bases sitting between them. This CDR3 spans 14 amino acids.

This clonotype was recorded at least ten times. This chain joins TRBV12-3 or TRBV12-4 and TRBJ2-7; D gene ambiguous. Trimming cost V 3 bases and J 2 bases, with 11 bases left between them. There are 14 residues in the CDR3. The CDR3 protein is CASSFGSNTYEQYF. CDR3 nucleotides: TGTGCCAGCAGTTTTGGCAGCAACACCTACGAGCAGTACTTC.

This clonotype was detected only a few times. This sequence joins TRBV28 and TRBJ2-1; 12 bases map to TRBD2. Losses at the gene ends were 2 bases for V and 9 bases for J; bases not matched to a gene: 11. There are 17 residues in the CDR3. Germline-derived CDR1 and CDR2 are MDHEN and SYDVKM. DNA for the CDR3: TGTGCCAGCAGTTTAAATAAGTGGACTAGCGGGGCAGGTGAGCAGTTCTTC. Its translation is CASSLNKWTSGAGEQFF.

The chain has TRBV29-1 and TRBJ2-5; D remains unclear. The CDR3 sequence is 13 residues long. The V gene lost 5 bases and the J gene lost 1 base, with 11 bases spanning the gap. The V gene's germline CDR1 is SQVTM and CDR2 ANQGSEA. The CDR3 region is CSVRPSFQETQYF. The CDR3 DNA reads as TGCAGCGTTAGACCCTCCTTCCAAGAGACCCAGTACTTC.

The rearrangement links TRBV24-1 to TRBJ1-1; TRBD1 matches 8 bases. Germline trimming cut 7 bases from V and 6 bases from J; bases unmatched to any gene: 6. The CDR3 is 13 residues long. Per germline, CDR1 KGHDR and CDR2 SFDVKD. The CDR3 sequence: CATRKGQDAEAFF. Written as DNA, the CDR3 is TGTGCCACCAGGAAGGGACAGGACGCTGAAGCTTTCTTT.

This clonotype came up many times. The rearrangement joins TRBV11-1 to TRBJ2-1; no firm D call. Germline V gene lookup returns CDR1 SGHAT and CDR2 FQDESV (reference sequence). Trimming shortened V by 4 bases and J by 6 bases, and 10 bases separated the two germline ends. The CDR3 is 13 residues long. The DNA for the CDR3 is TGTGCCAGCAGCTCCGGTGGTGGCAATGAGCAGTTCTTC. It codes for CASSSGGGNEQFF.

The J gene is TRBJ2-1, the V gene TRBV7-2, with D perhaps given as TRBD1 or TRBD2 (5 bases each). The CDR3 extends over 15 amino acids. Germline V gene lookup returns CDR1 SGHTA and CDR2 FQGNSA. Trimming took 2 bases from V and 3 from J, leaving 11 bases between them. The DNA of the CDR3 is TGTGCCAGCAGCTTAAGGGACGGAAACTACAATGAGCAGTTCTTC. This gives the protein CASSLRDGNYNEQFF.

This clonotype was observed a handful of times. The genes are TRBV7-9 and TRBJ1-2, with TRBD1 identical over 7 bases. CDR3 length: 17 amino acids. CDR1 and CDR2 from the germline V gene are SEHNR and FQNEAQ (reference sequence). The junction had 14 bases not matched to a gene; V was cut back by 5 bases and J by 2 bases. CDR3 sequence reads: CASSPSRDSERNYGYTF. The DNA of the CDR3 is TGTGCCAGCAGCCCCTCTCGGGACAGTGAACGCAACTATGGCTACACCTTC. Together with reference TRBV7-9 and TRBJ1-2, the CDR3 gives the full variable domain: DTGVSQNPRHKITKRGQNVTFRCDPISEHNRLYWYRQTLGQGPEFLTYFQNEAQLEKSRLLSDRFSAERPKGSFSTLEIQRTEQGDSAMYLCASSPSRDSERNYGYTFGSGTRLTVV.

This chain connects TRBV7-8 to TRBJ2-4; perhaps TRBD2 as D (5 bases). V was clipped by 5 bases and J by 1 base, with 21 bases between them. The CDR3 extends over 18 amino acids. Germline V gives CDR1 SGHVS, CDR2 FQNEAQ. CDR3 region: CASSRHGNGVAAKNIQYF. Here the CDR3 DNA reads TGTGCCAGCAGCCGCCATGGGAACGGGGTGGCGGCCAAAAACATTCAGTACTTC.

The chain has TRBV20-1 and TRBJ2-3; D not certain. Trimming pared 3 bases from V and 3 bases from J, leaving 10 bases between. The CDR3 is 13 residues long. Germline CDR1 DFQATT, CDR2 SNEGSKA (reference sequence). The CDR3 sequence: CSASPRITDTQYF. The CDR3 DNA follows: TGCAGTGCTAGCCCCAGAATAACAGATACGCAGTATTTT.

The genes are TRBV4-3 and TRBJ2-1, with 10 bases matching TRBD2. The J call may not be correct, given that the DNA end is closer to TRBJ2-7. The germline V gene has CDR1 LGHNA and CDR2 YSLEER. The length of the CDR3 is 19 residues. The CDR3 coding sequence is TGCGCCAGCAGCCAAGAGTTGGTCCTAGCGGGGGAGCCCTACAATGAGCAGTACTTC. The encoded protein is CASSQELVLAGEPYNEQYF.

This chain links TRBV12-3 or TRBV12-4 with TRBJ1-4; 8 nucleotides agree with TRBD1. The CDR3 runs to 16 residues. V lost 6 bases to trimming and J lost 7 bases; unmatched junction nucleotides: 13. CDR3 coding DNA: TGTGCCAGCAGGGGGGTGACAGGGGAAGGTACTGAAAAACTGTTTTTT. Residues: CASRGVTGEGTEKLFF.

V and J are TRBV10-3 and TRBJ2-7, with D unresolved. The CDR3 runs to 11 residues. Germline V lookup: CDR1 ENHRY, CDR2 SYGVKD. CDR3 region: CVVKFGSEQYF. The DNA of the CDR3 is TGTGTCGTAAAGTTTGGATCCGAGCAGTACTTC.

V gene TRBV3-1 combines with J gene TRBJ1-2; D unresolved. The V end was cut by 1 base, the J end by 6 bases, with 12 bases between. The CDR3 is 14 amino acids. Germline CDR1 is LGHDT and CDR2 is YNNKEL (reference sequence). For the CDR3, the DNA is TGTGCCAGCAGCCAAGGTCAGGTACTCGATGGCTACACCTTC. It translates to CASSQGQVLDGYTF.

This clonotype was detected only a few times. The V and J genes are TRBV4-1 and TRBJ1-5, with D hard to call. This CDR3 is 14 amino acids long. The V gene's germline CDR1 is MGHRA and CDR2 YSYEKL. Deletions cut 2 bases from V and 1 base from J, with 6 bases between. The CDR3 nucleotides read TGCGCCAGCAGCCAACTGACAAGCAATCAGCCCCAGCATTTT. This codes for CASSQLTSNQPQHF.

V gene TRBV12-3 or TRBV12-4 combines with J gene TRBJ2-4; perhaps TRBD2 as D (6 bases). The last part of the DNA fits TRBJ2-7 better; the J call may be wrong. This CDR3 comprises 15 residues. This CDR3 reads CASSLGDGGSYEQYF. DNA of the CDR3: TGTGCCAGCAGTTTAGGGGACGGGGGATCCTACGAGCAGTACTTC.

This clonotype was detected only a few times. This chain links TRBV14 with TRBJ1-1; no reliable D call. CDR3 length equals 15 residues. Looked up from germline, CDR1 is SGHDN and CDR2 is FVKESK. Trimming pared 0 bases from V and 4 bases from J, leaving 12 bases between. CDR3 nucleotides: TGTGCCAGCAGCCAAGATAGGAGCTGGAGCACTGAAGCTTTCTTT. Protein product: CASSQDRSWSTEAFF.

The chain combines TRBV10-3 with TRBJ1-3; D remains ambiguous. There are 12 residues in the CDR3. V dropped 0 bases and J dropped 3 bases, with 0 bases sitting between them. Germline CDR1 reads ENHRY; CDR2 reads SYGVKD. In DNA form, the CDR3 reads TGTGCCATCAGTGAGTCTGGAAACACCATATATTTT. This sequence encodes CAISESGNTIYF.